The clone carrying this TCR beta chain was seen repeatedly, ten times or more. Its antigen is currently unknown. Axillary draining lymph nodes of breast cancer patients supplied the node samples. This entry is derived from a study of breast tumors, draining lymph nodes, adjacent tissues. CDR1 is SEHNR and CDR2 is FQNEAQ in the germline V gene (reference sequence). V was pared by 5 bases and J by 0 bases, with 4 bases between. The CDR3 runs to 13 residues. TCRdb used MiXCR to reprocess the multiplex PCR reads, holding one entry per CDR3 protein. The sample yields about 120,000 distinct CDR3 sequences, roughly 21% seen once. Study-wide results and caveats: Data fit most tumor T cells coming from lymph node, expanding in tumor. Tumor and nontumor repertoires were significantly more similar in luminal-like than in basal-like breast cancer. Tumors had less TCR diversity than lymph nodes, more than nontumor tissue.

Material for sequencing was axillary lymph node tissue. This sequence originates from a female donor with breast cancer. Some clones in this sample may be carry-over from other donors' samples. This rearrangement joins TRBV7-9 to TRBJ2-2; D remains unclear. The DNA for the CDR3 is TGTGCCAGCAGCCCCACGAACACCGGGGAGCTGTTTTTT. Protein sequence: CASSPTNTGELFF.